What follows are 21 T cell receptor beta chains derived from one specimen sequenced in a study of blood T cell repertoires in COVID-19. TCRdb's table, derived via immunoSEQ multiplex PCR, lists solely in-frame clones and lacks some. The table has nearly 350,000 clones, 88% seen once. Sequenced sample: peripheral blood. The source is a woman aged 70-85 years with COVID-19, enrolled during active disease.

V is TRBV20-1 and J is TRBJ2-1; D call uncertain. V shed 5 bases and J shed 7 bases, with 9 bases lying between them. The CDR3 has 11 residues. Per the germline V gene, CDR1 is DFQATT and CDR2 is SNEGSKA (reference sequence). In DNA, the CDR3 is TGCAGTGCTGAACTGAAGAATGAGCAGTTCTTC. The encoded protein is CSAELKNEQFF.

V is TRBV7-2 and J is TRBJ2-3, with a possible D match to TRBD2 (5 bases). Germline CDR1 reads SGHTA; CDR2 reads FQGNSA. V was clipped by 3 bases and J by 6 bases, with 13 bases between them. This CDR3 has 14 residues. The CDR3 region is CASSFGVGGDTQYF. For the CDR3, the DNA is TGTGCCAGCAGCTTCGGGGTGGGCGGGGATACGCAGTATTTT.

The rearrangement links TRBV30 to TRBJ1-6, with no clear D. V gave up 4 bases and J gave up 6 bases, with 10 bases separating them. Germline V gene data show CDR1 as GTSNPN and CDR2 as SVGIG (reference sequence). The CDR3 has 13 amino acids. This CDR3 is CAWKRAANSPLHF. The DNA of the CDR3 is TGTGCCTGGAAGCGTGCAGCTAATTCACCCCTCCACTTT.

The J gene is TRBJ2-1, the V gene TRBV11-2; 7 bases are shared with TRBD2. The CDR3 has 16 amino acids. Germline V lookup: CDR1 SGHAT, CDR2 FQNNGV. V gave up 3 bases and J gave up 3 bases; unmatched junction bases: 8. CDR3: CASSFQVGGIYNEQFF. The CDR3 nucleotides read TGTGCCAGCAGCTTCCAAGTGGGGGGGATCTACAATGAGCAGTTCTTC.

The chain recombines TRBV5-4 with TRBJ2-5, with 11 positions matching TRBD1. Trimming removed 4 bases from V and 5 bases from J; junction bases left unmatched: 10. This CDR3 has 16 amino acids. Germline V lookup: CDR1 SGHNT, CDR2 YYREEE (reference sequence). CDR3 DNA: TGTGCCAGCAGCCAAAAGGACAGGGGGCTAGAGGAGACCCAGTACTTC. Protein sequence: CASSQKDRGLEETQYF.

This rearrangement joins TRBV3-1 (or the pseudogene TRBV3-2) to TRBJ1-1; D is unresolved. The V gene lost 0 bases and the J gene lost 1 base, with 3 bases spanning the gap. The length of the CDR3 is 13 residues. Germline V CDR1 and CDR2: LGHDT, YNNKEL (reference sequence). CDR3 in DNA: TGTGCCAGCAGCCAAGACTGGAACACTGAAGCTTTCTTT. The encoded protein is CASSQDWNTEAFF.

The chain uses TRBV27 and TRBJ2-7; D uncertain. The germline V gene has CDR1 MNHEY and CDR2 SMNVEV (reference sequence). This CDR3 contains 14 residues. Trimming cost V 6 bases and J 6 bases, with 18 bases left between them. The CDR3 region is CASRSLVAKGEQYF. The CDR3 DNA reads TGTGCCAGCAGGTCGCTAGTAGCAAAAGGCGAGCAGTACTTC.

The CDR3: CASSFGRYGAEAFF. The CDR3 coding sequence is TGTGCCAGCAGCTTCGGACGGTACGGGGCTGAAGCTTTCTTT. The V call is TRBV7-2, the J call TRBJ1-1; no clear D. This CDR3 has 14 residues. The V end was cut by 3 bases, the J end by 6 bases, with 14 bases between. Germline V gene data show CDR1 as SGHTA and CDR2 as FQGNSA.

The chain couples TRBV27 to TRBJ1-6, with D unresolved. The CDR3 is made up of 14 amino acids. The ends were cut back, 3 bases at V and 4 bases at J, with 7 bases in the middle. Germline V CDR1 and CDR2: MNHEY, SMNVEV (reference sequence). CDR3 sequence (DNA): TGTGCCAGCAGTTTGCGTTTTTATAATTCACCCCTCCACTTT. Protein: CASSLRFYNSPLHF.

The genes are TRBV3-1 (or the pseudogene TRBV3-2) and TRBJ2-1; D not certain. The length of the CDR3 is 15 residues. The V gene lost 1 base and the J gene lost 4 bases, with 11 bases spanning the gap. CDR1 and CDR2 (germline): LGHDT, YNNKEL (reference sequence). The CDR3 loop is CASSQARNIYNEQFF. In DNA, the CDR3 is TGTGCCAGCAGCCAAGCCAGAAACATATACAATGAGCAGTTCTTC.

A few counts support this clone. The chain is built from TRBV6-5 and TRBJ1-1; TRBD1 is a possible D gene (5 bases). Germline CDR1 is MNHEY and CDR2 is SVGAGI. The CDR3 sequence is 15 residues long. Between the trimmed V and J ends, which lost 5 bases and 3 bases, there was a span of 16 bases. The CDR3 nucleotides read TGTGCCAGCAGTCAACGGTGGGGCGCGGACACTGAAGCTTTCTTT. Translation gives CASSQRWGADTEAFF.

The chain couples TRBV10-1 to TRBJ2-7; D is ambiguous. V lost 3 bases, J lost 2 bases, and 17 bases lay in between. Germline V gives CDR1 WNHNN, CDR2 SYGVQD (reference sequence). This CDR3 is built from 16 residues. The CDR3 DNA is TGCGCCAGCAGTGAAGGCCCCGGGTTTTCAGCCTACGAGCAGTACTTC. It codes for CASSEGPGFSAYEQYF.

The chain is built from TRBV5-1 and TRBJ2-5; 7 bases are shared with TRBD2. Trimming at V came to 4 bases and at J to 2 bases, leaving 14 bases not matched to a gene. CDR1 SGHRS and CDR2 YFSETQ come from the germline V gene. The CDR3 has 17 amino acids. For the CDR3, the DNA is TGCGCCAGCAGCAAGTTCCAGCGGGGTCATAATCAAGAGACCCAGTACTTC. It yields the protein CASSKFQRGHNQETQYF.

V usage is TRBV28 and J usage is TRBJ2-5; 7 nucleotides agree with TRBD2. The V gene's germline CDR1 is MDHEN and CDR2 SYDVKM. This CDR3 contains 15 residues. V gave up 6 bases and J gave up 4 bases; unmatched junction bases: 11. In nucleotides, the CDR3 is TGTGCCAGCAGCCGCTCAGCGGGGAGGGGAGAGACCCAGTACTTC. Translating it yields CASSRSAGRGETQYF.

This clone appeared a few times. The V call is TRBV4-2, the J call TRBJ1-2; D remains ambiguous. Germline V gene data show CDR1 as LGHNA and CDR2 as YNFKEQ. The CDR3 has 14 residues. V was clipped by 0 bases and J by 2 bases, with 7 bases between them. The CDR3 is CASSQDQSNYGYTF. The CDR3 DNA sequence: TGTGCCAGCAGCCAAGATCAGTCCAACTATGGCTACACCTTC.

A note on this clone: This same CDR3 is encoded by further DNA sequences in the sample. This chain uses TRBV5-6 with TRBJ1-2; TRBD1 matches 9 bases. There are 13 residues in the CDR3. V shed 2 bases, J shed 5 bases, and the junction held 1 base outside the gene matches. The germline CDR1 and CDR2 sequences are SGHDT and YYEEEE. DNA for the CDR3: TGTGCCAGCAGCTTAGACAGGGGGTATGGCTACACCTTC. Its translation: CASSLDRGYGYTF.

This chain uses TRBV28 with TRBJ2-3; TRBD2 aligns across 9 bases. Germline-derived CDR1 and CDR2 are MDHEN and SYDVKM. This CDR3 is built from 17 residues. Unmatched junction bases numbered 18, after V lost 7 bases and J lost 7 bases. The CDR3 spells CASTIPDYGGGGHTQYF. In DNA form, the CDR3 reads TGTGCCAGCACCATACCCGACTATGGCGGGGGGGGACATACGCAGTATTTT.

The CDR3 region has the DNA TGTGCCAGCAGCCTAGTGCAGGGCCTTGACTATGGCTACACCTTC. Translated: CASSLVQGLDYGYTF. V and J are TRBV7-9 and TRBJ1-2; possibly TRBD1 for D (5 bases). There are 15 residues in the CDR3. V was clipped by 5 bases and J by 3 bases, with 16 bases between them. CDR1 and CDR2 (germline): SEHNR, FQNEAQ (reference sequence).

CDR3 nucleotides: TGCGCCAGCAGCCCGATGGGCCGCCCCTACGAGCAGTACTTC. It is translated as CASSPMGRPYEQYF. The V call is TRBV4-1, the J call TRBJ2-7; D remains unclear. V was pared by 4 bases and J by 2 bases, with 12 bases between. There are 14 residues in the CDR3. The germline V gene encodes CDR1 MGHRA and CDR2 YSYEKL.

This clone was seen only a few times. V is TRBV11-2 and J is TRBJ2-1; 8 positions agree with TRBD2. The germline gives CDR1 SGHAT, CDR2 FQNNGV. V shed 5 bases, J shed 7 bases, and the junction held 10 bases outside the gene matches. This CDR3 has 15 residues. The CDR3 sequence is CASSPRRVAGNEQFF. The CDR3 region has the DNA TGTGCCAGCAGCCCGAGGAGGGTAGCGGGGAATGAGCAGTTCTTC.

The chain joins TRBV24-1 to TRBJ2-3; TRBD2 matches 10 bases. This CDR3 comprises 16 residues. V was clipped by 3 bases and J by 2 bases; unmatched bases: 4. Germline V CDR1 and CDR2: KGHDR, SFDVKD. In DNA form, the CDR3 reads TGTGCCACCAGTGATAAGCGGGGGGGACTCACAGATACGCAGTATTTT. The encoded protein is CATSDKRGGLTDTQYF.